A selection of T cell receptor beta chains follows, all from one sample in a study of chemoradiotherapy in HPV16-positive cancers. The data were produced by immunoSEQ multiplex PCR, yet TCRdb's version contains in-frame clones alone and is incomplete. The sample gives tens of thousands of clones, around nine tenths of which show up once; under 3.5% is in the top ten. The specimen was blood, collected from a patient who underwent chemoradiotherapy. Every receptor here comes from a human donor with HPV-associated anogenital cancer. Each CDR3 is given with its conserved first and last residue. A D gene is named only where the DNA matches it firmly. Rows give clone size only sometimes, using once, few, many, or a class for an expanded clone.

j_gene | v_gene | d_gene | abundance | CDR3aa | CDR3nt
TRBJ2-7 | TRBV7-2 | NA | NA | CASSLARYEQYF | TGTGCCAGCAGCTTAGCGCGATACGAGCAGTACTTC
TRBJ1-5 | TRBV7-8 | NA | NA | CASSLPGKGSNQPQHF | TGTGCCAGCAGCTTACCGGGAAAGGGTAGCAATCAGCCCCAGCATTTT
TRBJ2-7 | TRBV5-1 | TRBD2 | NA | CASSPGLAGSGEQYF | TGCGCCAGCAGCCCCGGACTAGCGGGGAGTGGCGAGCAGTACTTC
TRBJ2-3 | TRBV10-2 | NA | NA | CASSELGGGPDTQYF | TGCGCCAGCAGTGAACTTGGAGGGGGTCCAGATACGCAGTATTTT
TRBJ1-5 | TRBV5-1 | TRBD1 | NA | CASSLTGGKGNQPQHF | TGCGCCAGCAGCCTAACAGGGGGCAAGGGCAATCAGCCCCAGCATTTT
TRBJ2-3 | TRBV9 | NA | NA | CASSDRDSVHTDTQYF | TGTGCCAGCAGCGACCGGGACTCCGTCCACACAGATACGCAGTATTTT
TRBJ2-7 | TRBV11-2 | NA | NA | CASSLSGQLEQYF | TGTGCCAGCAGCTTATCCGGGCAGCTCGAGCAGTACTTC
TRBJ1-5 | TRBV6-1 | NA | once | CASSETDNQPQHF | TGTGCCAGCAGTGAGACAGACAATCAGCCCCAGCATTTT
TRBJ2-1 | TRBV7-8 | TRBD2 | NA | CASSLAREGYNEQFF | TGTGCCAGCAGCTTAGCACGGGAGGGTTACAATGAGCAGTTCTTC
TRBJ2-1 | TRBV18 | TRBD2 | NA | CASSPKGLANEQFF | TGTGCCAGCTCACCAAAGGGACTAGCCAATGAGCAGTTCTTC
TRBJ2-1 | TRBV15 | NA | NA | CATSVEGRSYNEQFF | TGTGCCACCAGCGTCGAGGGGAGGTCCTACAATGAGCAGTTCTTC
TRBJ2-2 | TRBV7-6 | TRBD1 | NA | CASSLHPTGTINTGELFF | TGTGCCAGCAGCTTGCATCCGACAGGGACAATTAACACCGGGGAGCTGTTTTTT
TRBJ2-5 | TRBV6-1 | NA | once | CASSERKTETQYF | TGTGCCAGCAGTGAACGGAAGACAGAGACCCAGTACTTC
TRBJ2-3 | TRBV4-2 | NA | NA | CASSQDGRYTDTQYF | TGTGCCAGCAGCCAAGACGGACGTTACACAGATACGCAGTATTTT
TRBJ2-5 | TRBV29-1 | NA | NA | CSVGDGQETQYF | TGCAGCGTTGGGGACGGACAAGAGACCCAGTACTTC
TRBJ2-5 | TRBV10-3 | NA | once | CAMPTSGGRGETQYF | TGTGCCATGCCCACTTCCGGGGGTAGGGGAGAGACCCAGTACTTC
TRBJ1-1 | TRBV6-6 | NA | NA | CASSLPGTFGTEAFF | TGTGCCAGCAGTTTACCGGGGACGTTCGGCACTGAAGCTTTCTTT
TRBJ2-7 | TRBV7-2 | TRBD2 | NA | CASSLRPPTSGLTYEQYF | TGTGCCAGCAGCTTACGTCCTCCAACTAGCGGGCTAACCTACGAGCAGTACTTC
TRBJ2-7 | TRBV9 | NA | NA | CASSRDGPYEQYF | TGTGCCAGCAGCCGGGACGGACCGTACGAGCAGTACTTC
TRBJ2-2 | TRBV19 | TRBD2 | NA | CASSISGGNTGELFF | TGTGCCAGTAGTATTAGCGGGGGGAACACCGGGGAGCTGTTTTTT
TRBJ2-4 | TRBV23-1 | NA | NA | CASSHARDKNIQYF | TGCGCCAGCAGTCACGCTAGGGACAAAAACATTCAGTACTTC
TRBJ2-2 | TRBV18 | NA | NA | CASSPPIGSNTGELFF | TGTGCCAGCTCACCACCTATTGGGAGTAACACCGGGGAGCTGTTTTTT
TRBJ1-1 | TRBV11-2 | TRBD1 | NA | CASSTHRGRNTEAFF | TGTGCCAGCAGCACCCACAGGGGCCGGAACACTGAAGCTTTCTTT
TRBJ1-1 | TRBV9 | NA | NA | CASTLSLSPDTEAFF | TGTGCCAGCACCCTTAGTCTTTCCCCTGACACTGAAGCTTTCTTT
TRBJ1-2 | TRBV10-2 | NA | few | CASKHTENYGYTF | TGCGCCAGCAAGCACACAGAAAACTATGGCTACACCTTC
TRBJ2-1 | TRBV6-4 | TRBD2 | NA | CASSDSGGGLYNEQFF | TGTGCCAGCAGTGACTCTGGCGGGGGGCTCTACAATGAGCAGTTCTTC
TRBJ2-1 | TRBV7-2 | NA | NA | CASSLGLDNEQFF | TGTGCCAGCAGCTTAGGACTAGACAATGAGCAGTTCTTC
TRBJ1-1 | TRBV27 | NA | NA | CASRGYTEAFF | TGTGCCAGCAGAGGGTACACTGAAGCTTTCTTT
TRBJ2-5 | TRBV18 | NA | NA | CASSPPQARGETQYF | TGTGCCAGCTCACCACCGCAGGCTAGAGGAGAGACCCAGTACTTC
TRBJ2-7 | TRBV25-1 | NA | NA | CASRSPYEQYF | TGTGCCAGCCGCTCCCCCTACGAGCAGTACTTC
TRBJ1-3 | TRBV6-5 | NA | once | CASSYSGRSSGNTIYF | TGTGCCAGCAGTTACTCTGGCAGAAGCTCTGGAAACACCATATATTTT
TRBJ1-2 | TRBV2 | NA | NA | CASSGYRENYGYTF | TGTGCCAGCAGTGGATACAGGGAAAACTATGGCTACACCTTC
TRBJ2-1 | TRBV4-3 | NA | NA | CASSQELAPSYNEQFF | TGCGCCAGCAGCCAAGAACTAGCCCCCTCCTACAATGAGCAGTTCTTC
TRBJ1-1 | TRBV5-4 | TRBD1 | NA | CASSSLGQGNTEAFF | TGTGCCAGCAGCTCTTTGGGACAGGGGAACACTGAAGCTTTCTTT
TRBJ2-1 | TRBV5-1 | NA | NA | CASSLAGGGVGGNEQFF | TGCGCCAGCAGCTTGGCCGGAGGGGGAGTTGGCGGCAATGAGCAGTTCTTC
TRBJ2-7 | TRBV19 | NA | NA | CASSIGHRAYEQYF | TGTGCCAGTAGTATAGGACACAGGGCCTACGAGCAGTACTTC
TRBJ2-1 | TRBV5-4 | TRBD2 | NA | CASSLRGGTYNEQFF | TGTGCCAGCAGCTTACGGGGGGGGACCTACAATGAGCAGTTCTTC
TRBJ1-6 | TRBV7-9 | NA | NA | CASSLVGTGNNSPLHF | TGTGCCAGCAGCTTAGTTGGGACGGGAAATAATTCACCCCTCCACTTT
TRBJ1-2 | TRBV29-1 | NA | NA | CSVDRQGGGYTF | TGCAGCGTTGATCGGCAGGGAGGTGGCTACACCTTC
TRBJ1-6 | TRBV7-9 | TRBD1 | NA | CASSSSSGGGSPLHF | TGTGCCAGCAGCTCCTCGTCAGGGGGAGGTTCACCCCTCCACTTT
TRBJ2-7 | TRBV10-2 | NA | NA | CASSEEVSYEQYF | TGCGCCAGCAGTGAGGAAGTCAGCTACGAGCAGTACTTC
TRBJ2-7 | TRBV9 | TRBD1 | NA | CASSAWDRGFYEQYF | TGTGCCAGCAGCGCCTGGGACAGGGGGTTCTACGAGCAGTACTTC
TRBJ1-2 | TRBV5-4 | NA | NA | CASSLIGEANYGYTF | TGTGCCAGCAGCTTGATCGGGGAAGCTAACTATGGCTACACCTTC
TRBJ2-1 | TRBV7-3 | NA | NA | CASSLGVGGGEQFF | TGTGCCAGCAGCTTGGGGGTTGGAGGAGGTGAGCAGTTCTTC
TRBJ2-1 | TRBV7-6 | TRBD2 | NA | CASSLGPSGIYNEQFF | TGTGCCAGCAGCTTAGGCCCTAGCGGGATCTACAATGAGCAGTTCTTC
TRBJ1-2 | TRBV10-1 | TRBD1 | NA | CASIQGPLQSNYGYTF | TGCGCCAGCATACAGGGGCCCCTACAGTCTAACTATGGCTACACCTTC
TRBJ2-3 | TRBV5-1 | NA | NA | CASSLAGGPSTDTQYF | TGCGCCAGCAGCTTGGCTGGGGGCCCTTCCACAGATACGCAGTATTTT
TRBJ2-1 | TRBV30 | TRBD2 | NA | CAWSELTGTSSWYNEQFF | TGTGCCTGGAGTGAACTTACCGGGACTAGTTCTTGGTACAATGAGCAGTTCTTC
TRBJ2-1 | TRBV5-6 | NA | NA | CASSFGTSNEQFF | TGTGCCAGCAGCTTTGGAACCTCCAATGAGCAGTTCTTC
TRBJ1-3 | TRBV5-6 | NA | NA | CASSSIAVSGNTIYF | TGTGCCAGCAGTTCGATAGCCGTCTCTGGAAACACCATATATTTT
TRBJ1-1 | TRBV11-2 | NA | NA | CASSLVGDARDTEAFF | TGTGCCAGCAGCTTAGTGGGGGACGCTCGGGACACTGAAGCTTTCTTT
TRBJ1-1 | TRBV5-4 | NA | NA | CASSFRQDTEAFF | TGTGCCAGCAGCTTCCGACAGGACACTGAAGCTTTCTTT
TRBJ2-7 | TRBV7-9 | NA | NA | CASSPDPYEQYF | TGTGCCAGCAGCCCTGATCCTTACGAGCAGTACTTC
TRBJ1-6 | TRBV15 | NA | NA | CATSRAQREPLHF | TGTGCCACCAGCAGAGCCCAACGGGAACCCCTCCACTTT
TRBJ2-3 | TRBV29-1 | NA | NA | CSVEQVADTQYF | TGCAGCGTTGAACAGGTAGCAGATACGCAGTATTTT
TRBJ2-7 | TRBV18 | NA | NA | CASSPSWAGSRYEQYF | TGTGCCAGCTCACCCTCTTGGGCAGGGAGTAGGTACGAGCAGTACTTC
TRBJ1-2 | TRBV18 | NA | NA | CASSPPGFYGYTF | TGTGCCAGCTCACCGCCCGGGTTCTATGGCTACACCTTC